This T cell receptor (beta chain) was captured by sequencing in a study of cytomegalovirus exposure and HLA in healthy donors. Trimming took 5 bases from V and 4 from J; bases not matched to a gene: 5. The germline V gene has CDR1 SGHTA and CDR2 FQGNSA. The CDR3 is made up of 15 amino acids. Unrecorded immune exposure was likely among donors, who were nominally healthy when sampled. In the case of this clone: As yet, its antigen is unknown.

Use of 60 Vbeta and 13 Jbeta primers characterized the PCR. The repertoire was sequenced with immunoSEQ multiplex PCR; TCRdb's copy has only in-frame clones and lacks some. The repertoire holds 100,000 to 150,000 clones, with roughly 76% as singletons. General study points: Common viral pathogens seemed, in a later analysis, to connect with several of the most significant clusters.

The sequence came from a man aged 50-60 years in good health and CMV-seropositive. The specimen sequenced was PBMCs. The chain is built from TRBV7-2 and TRBJ2-2, with TRBD2 matching over 9 bases. The CDR3 region is CASSQGLAGTGELFF. DNA for the CDR3: TGTGCCAGCAGCCAGGGACTAGCTGGCACCGGGGAGCTGTTTTTT.